This entry lists 27 T cell receptor beta chains sequenced from one sample in a study of cytomegalovirus exposure and HLA in healthy donors. The PCR made use of 60 Vbeta and 13 Jbeta primers. Method: immunoSEQ multiplex PCR; TCRdb's copy keeps in-frame clones and lacks some. The sample has about 190,000 clones, more than 80% seen once. Material: PBMCs. These receptors were taken from a boy younger than 18 in good health and CMV-seronegative.

The chain has TRBV7-2 and TRBJ2-1, with D perhaps matching TRBD1 (7 bases). Germline-derived CDR1 and CDR2 are SGHTA and FQGNSA. The V gene lost 2 bases and the J gene lost 4 bases, with 15 bases spanning the gap. The CDR3 has 16 residues. The CDR3 DNA reads TGTGCCAGCAGCTTAATTTCAGGGGGGCCGTACAATGAGCAGTTCTTC. Amino acids: CASSLISGGPYNEQFF. Combining the CDR3 with reference TRBV7-2 and TRBJ2-1 gives the whole variable domain GAGVSQSPSNKVTEKGKDVELRCDPISGHTALYWYRQSLGQGLEFLIYFQGNSAPDKSGLPSDRFSAERTGGSVSTLTIQRTQQEDSAVYLCASSLISGGPYNEQFFGPGTRLTVL.

The rearrangement joins TRBV30 to TRBJ2-3; 10 positions match TRBD1. The V segment lost 1 base and the J segment 2 bases; nucleotides outside the gene matches: 3. The CDR3 runs to 15 residues. Germline V gene sequence: CDR1 GTSNPN, CDR2 SVGIG (reference sequence). The CDR3 loop is CAWSAGTGDTDTQYF. Written as DNA, the CDR3 is TGTGCCTGGAGTGCCGGGACAGGGGACACAGATACGCAGTATTTT.

The rearrangement joins TRBV6-5 to TRBJ1-3, with 8 bases identical to TRBD1. This CDR3 has 15 residues. CDR1 is MNHEY and CDR2 is SVGAGI in the germline V gene. V lost 6 bases to trimming and J lost 4 bases; unmatched junction nucleotides: 8. Here the CDR3 reads CASRTKSGGGNTIYF. Here the CDR3 DNA reads TGTGCCAGCAGGACCAAATCAGGGGGCGGAAACACCATATATTTT.

This clone has more than one count but fewer than ten. CDR3 sequence: CASSLSHRVYGYTF. CDR3 bases: TGTGCCAGCAGTTTATCGCACAGGGTCTATGGCTACACCTTC. The rearrangement uses TRBV27 and TRBJ1-2, with D perhaps TRBD1 (6 bases). Germline-derived CDR1 and CDR2 are MNHEY and SMNVEV (reference sequence). CDR3 length equals 14 residues. V was pared by 0 bases and J by 4 bases, with 9 bases between.

The chain carries TRBV2 and TRBJ2-1; TRBD1 aligns across 7 bases. This CDR3 contains 14 residues. The V segment lost 2 bases and the J segment 11 bases; nucleotides outside the gene matches: 9. Germline CDR1 is SNHLY and CDR2 is FYNNEI. Here the CDR3 DNA reads TGTGCCAGCAGTGAATTAGGGGCAGGGGGAAAGCAGTTCTTC. It codes for CASSELGAGGKQFF.

This rearrangement joins TRBV5-1 to TRBJ1-2; 8 bases agree with TRBD1. The CDR3 is made up of 13 amino acids. From germline, CDR1 is SGHRS and CDR2 YFSETQ. Trimming at V came to 4 bases and at J to 4 bases, leaving 3 bases not matched to a gene. The CDR3 nucleotides are TGCGCCAGCAGCCCCGGGACAGGCTATGGCTACACCTTC. As protein: CASSPGTGYGYTF.

This chain connects TRBV2 to TRBJ1-1; D is possibly TRBD1 (6 bases). The CDR3 has 14 amino acids. V was pared by 6 bases and J by 7 bases, with 18 bases between. Germline CDR1 SNHLY, CDR2 FYNNEI. This chain's CDR3 is CASRQGPGQREAFF. DNA of the CDR3: TGTGCCAGCAGGCAGGGACCCGGACAGCGTGAAGCTTTCTTT.

This clone was recorded only once. This sequence joins TRBV5-6 and TRBJ2-5, with D unclear. CDR3 length: 14 amino acids. Trimming stripped 2 bases from V and 2 bases from J, with 10 bases between. The germline CDR1 and CDR2 sequences are SGHDT and YYEEEE. The CDR3 DNA is TGTGCCAGCAGCTTTGGGCAGGTGCAAGAGACCCAGTACTTC. This sequence encodes CASSFGQVQETQYF.

This chain links TRBV29-1 with TRBJ2-1; D not resolved. V was trimmed by 5 bases and J by 1 base, leaving 9 bases between them. CDR1 and CDR2 from the germline V gene are SQVTM and ANQGSEA. CDR3 length equals 13 residues. The CDR3 DNA reads TGCAGCGTTCTCAAAACTTCCTACAATGAGCAGTTCTTC. Translated: CSVLKTSYNEQFF.

The CDR3 loop reads CASTRTGGLDSPLHF. CDR3 bases: TGTGCCAGCACTCGGACAGGGGGCTTAGATTCACCCCTCCACTTT. The gene calls are TRBV2 and TRBJ1-6, with 11 nucleotides matching TRBD1. The CDR3 totals 15 residues. CDR1 SNHLY and CDR2 FYNNEI come from the germline V gene. The trim removed 7 bases at V and 8 bases at J, leaving 7 bases unmatched. The whole variable domain, remainder taken from reference TRBV2 and TRBJ1-6, is EPEVTQTPSHQVTQMGQEVILRCVPISNHLYFYWYRQILGQKVEFLVSFYNNEISEKSEIFDDQFSVERPDGSNFTLKIRSTKLEDSAMYFCASTRTGGLDSPLHFGNGTRLTVT.

V is TRBV19 and J is TRBJ2-7; D possibly corresponds to TRBD2 (5 bases). Germline CDR1 and CDR2: LNHDA and SQIVND (reference sequence). This CDR3 region has 14 residues. V lost 6 bases, J lost 5 bases, and 17 bases lay in between. The CDR3 is CASRKGGSLDEQYF. CDR3 sequence (DNA): TGTGCCAGTAGAAAAGGAGGTAGTTTGGACGAGCAGTACTTC.

This clone was observed once. This specimen includes other DNA sequences encoding the same CDR3. The chain recombines TRBV29-1 with TRBJ1-2; the D gene is possibly TRBD1 (5 bases). This CDR3 has 16 residues. V was cut by 4 bases and J by 3 bases, with 21 bases left in between. The germline CDR1 and CDR2 sequences are SQVTM and ANQGSEA. CDR3 coding DNA: TGCAGCGTTGGCGGGGGATGGAAGCAGGGCGACTATGGCTACACCTTC. Translated, it gives CSVGGGWKQGDYGYTF.

This chain connects TRBV15 to TRBJ2-7, with D perhaps TRBD2 (5 bases). The germline V and J ends were trimmed by 5 bases and 0 bases, with 14 bases remaining between them. The CDR3 extends over 15 amino acids. Germline loops: CDR1 LNHNV, CDR2 YYDKDF (reference sequence). CDR3: CATSEATGSSYEQYF. Here the CDR3 DNA reads TGTGCCACCAGCGAAGCAACTGGGAGCTCCTACGAGCAGTACTTC.

The rearrangement joins TRBV19 to TRBJ1-4; 7 bases are shared with TRBD1. CDR3 length: 16 residues. In germline, CDR1 is LNHDA, CDR2 SQIVND (reference sequence). After removal of 0 bases from V and 7 bases from J, the junction contained 8 bases not matched to a gene. CDR3 loop: CASSIEAQGLSEKLFF. Written as DNA, the CDR3 is TGTGCCAGTAGTATAGAGGCACAGGGGCTCAGTGAAAAACTGTTTTTT. Full variable domain (missing parts from reference TRBV19 and TRBJ1-4): DGGITQSPKYLFRKEGQNVTLSCEQNLNHDAMYWYRQDPGQGLRLIYYSQIVNDFQKGDIAEGYSVSREKKESFPLTVTSAQKNPTAFYLCASSIEAQGLSEKLFFGSGTQLSVL.

V is TRBV28 and J is TRBJ2-7; 7 nucleotides agree with TRBD2. The CDR3 consists of 12 residues. CDR1 is MDHEN, CDR2 SYDVKM, per germline. With V trimmed by 1 base and J by 7 bases, 1 base remained unmatched. Written as DNA, the CDR3 is TGTGCCAGCAGTTTATCAGCGGGGGAGCAGTACTTC. This gives the protein CASSLSAGEQYF.

The chain links TRBV2 to TRBJ1-1; D remains unclear. CDR1 is SNHLY and CDR2 is FYNNEI in the germline V gene. The CDR3 consists of 14 residues. V lost 3 bases, J lost 5 bases, and 13 bases lay in between. CDR3 in amino acids: CASSDLIGGTEAFF. CDR3 nucleotide sequence: TGTGCCAGCAGTGATCTGATAGGAGGAACTGAAGCTTTCTTT.

This chain links TRBV2 with TRBJ1-1; D remains unclear. This CDR3 has 14 residues. Germline V gene sequence: CDR1 SNHLY, CDR2 FYNNEI. Deletions cut 2 bases from V and 5 bases from J, with 12 bases between. The CDR3 coding sequence is TGTGCCAGCAGTGAATGGCGGGGAACGACTGAAGCTTTCTTT. Translation: CASSEWRGTTEAFF.

The rearrangement uses TRBV5-4 and TRBJ1-4, with a possible D match to TRBD1 (5 bases). V lost 4 bases and J lost 8, with 15 bases in between. CDR3 length: 14 amino acids. Per germline, CDR1 SGHNT and CDR2 YYREEE (reference sequence). The CDR3 sequence: CASSRGGDAEKLFF. In DNA, the CDR3 is TGTGCCAGCAGCCGGGGCGGGGATGCGGAAAAACTGTTTTTT. Using reference TRBV5-4 and TRBJ1-4 for the parts outside the CDR3, the full variable domain is ETGVTQSPTHLIKTRGQQVTLRCSSQSGHNTVSWYQQALGQGPQFIFQYYREEENGRGNFPPRFSGLQFPNYSSELNVNALELDDSALYLCASSRGGDAEKLFFGSGTQLSVL.

This clone was counted only a few times. V and J are TRBV6-1 and TRBJ2-3, with 8 positions matching TRBD2. CDR3 size: 19 residues. V was pared by 3 bases and J by 4 bases, with 18 bases of the junction left unmatched. Germline V gives CDR1 MNHNS, CDR2 SASEGT. The CDR3 region has the DNA TGTGCCAGCAGTGACGTGACCACCGGGAGGGGAGGGTTTCCAGATACGCAGTATTTT. Translating gives CASSDVTTGRGGFPDTQYF.

The V and J genes are TRBV30 and TRBJ2-1; 8 bases align to TRBD2. CDR3 length equals 14 residues. V lost 2 bases to trimming and J lost 8 bases; unmatched junction nucleotides: 8. CDR1 GTSNPN and CDR2 SVGIG come from the germline V gene (reference sequence). The CDR3 sequence: CAWSSGGRIDEQFF. The CDR3 nucleotides are TGTGCCTGGAGTTCTGGCGGGAGGATCGATGAGCAGTTCTTC.

The V and J genes are TRBV27 and TRBJ1-2, with a weak D call TRBD1 (6 bases). The V gene's germline CDR1 is MNHEY and CDR2 SMNVEV (reference sequence). Trimming stripped 6 bases from V and 4 bases from J, with 15 bases between. The CDR3 covers 14 residues. The chain's CDR3 is CASRVAGESYGYTF. CDR3 sequence (DNA): TGTGCCAGCAGAGTAGCAGGGGAGTCCTATGGCTACACCTTC.

The rearrangement uses TRBV6-6 and TRBJ1-2; possibly TRBD1 for D (6 bases). Between the trimmed V and J ends, which lost 0 bases and 6 bases, there was a span of 11 bases. The germline CDR1 and CDR2 sequences are MNHNY and SVGAGI (reference sequence). CDR3 length equals 14 residues. CDR3 nucleotide sequence: TGTGCCAGCAGTTACTCGTTGGGGGCAGATGGCTACACCTTC. This gives the protein CASSYSLGADGYTF.

V and J are TRBV10-3 and TRBJ1-5, with TRBD1 as a possible D gene (6 bases). The CDR3 totals 17 residues. Trimming left V 0 bases short and J 3 bases short, with 15 bases between. Germline loops: CDR1 ENHRY, CDR2 SYGVKD. CDR3 sequence reads: CAISESLGGAANQPQHF. The CDR3 bases are TGTGCCATCAGTGAGTCTTTGGGGGGGGCAGCCAATCAGCCCCAGCATTTT.

This rearrangement joins TRBV7-2 to TRBJ2-5; D gene unclear. CDR1 SGHTA and CDR2 FQGNSA come from the germline V gene. V was cut by 5 bases and J by 2 bases, with 12 bases left in between. The CDR3 is 14 amino acids. The CDR3 spells CASSRSGSQETQYF. The CDR3 region has the DNA TGTGCCAGCAGCCGTTCAGGAAGTCAAGAGACCCAGTACTTC. The whole variable domain, filled in from reference TRBV7-2 and TRBJ2-5, reads GAGVSQSPSNKVTEKGKDVELRCDPISGHTALYWYRQSLGQGLEFLIYFQGNSAPDKSGLPSDRFSAERTGGSVSTLTIQRTQQEDSAVYLCASSRSGSQETQYFGPGTRLLVL.

This clone was seen a few times. The genes are TRBV30 and TRBJ1-4; D is possibly TRBD1 (6 bases). V lost 4 bases and J 7 bases, leaving 16 bases between the germline ends. The germline gives CDR1 GTSNPN, CDR2 SVGIG (reference sequence). This CDR3 has 14 residues. The CDR3, as DNA: TGTGCCTGGACCATCCAGGGGTTGGGTGAAAAACTGTTTTTT. Amino acid sequence: CAWTIQGLGEKLFF. Supplemented by reference TRBV30 and TRBJ1-4, the full variable domain reads SQTIHQWPATLVQPVGSPLSLECTVEGTSNPNLYWYRQAAGRGLQLLFYSVGIGQISSEVPQNLSASRPQDRQFILSSKKLLLSDSGFYLCAWTIQGLGEKLFFGSGTQLSVL.

This clone was detected once. The chain couples TRBV7-3 to TRBJ2-1; 10 nucleotides align to TRBD1. The ends lost 6 bases at V and 5 bases at J; junction bases unmatched: 7. CDR1 SGHTA and CDR2 FQGTGA come from the germline V gene. The CDR3 totals 15 residues. The CDR3 here is CASRLGTGDDNEQFF. CDR3 nucleotide sequence: TGTGCCAGCAGGCTGGGGACAGGGGACGACAATGAGCAGTTCTTC.

V and J are TRBV7-9 and TRBJ2-2, with 14 positions matching TRBD2. CDR3 length: 16 amino acids. Germline V gene sequence: CDR1 SEHNR, CDR2 FQNEAQ (reference sequence). V gave up 5 bases and J gave up 6 bases; unmatched junction bases: 5. For the CDR3, the DNA is TGTGCCAGCAGCCCGGGACTAGCGGGGGAGCCCGGGGAGCTGTTTTTT. It codes for CASSPGLAGEPGELFF.